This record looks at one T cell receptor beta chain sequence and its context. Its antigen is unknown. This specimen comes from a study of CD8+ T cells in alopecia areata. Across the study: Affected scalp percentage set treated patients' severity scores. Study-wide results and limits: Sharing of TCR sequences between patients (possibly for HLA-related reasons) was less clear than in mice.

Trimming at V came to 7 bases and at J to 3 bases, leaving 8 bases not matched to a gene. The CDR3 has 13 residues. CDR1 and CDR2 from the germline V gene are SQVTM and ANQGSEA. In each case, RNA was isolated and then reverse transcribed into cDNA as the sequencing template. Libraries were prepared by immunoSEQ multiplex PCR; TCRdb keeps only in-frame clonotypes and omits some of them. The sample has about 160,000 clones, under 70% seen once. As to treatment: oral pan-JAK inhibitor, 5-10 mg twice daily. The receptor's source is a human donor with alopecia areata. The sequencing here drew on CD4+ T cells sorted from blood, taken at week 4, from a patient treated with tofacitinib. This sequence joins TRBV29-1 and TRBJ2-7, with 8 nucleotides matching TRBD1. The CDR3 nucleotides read TGCAGCGGTAAACAGGGGGACCACTACGAGCAGTACTTC. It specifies CSGKQGDHYEQYF.